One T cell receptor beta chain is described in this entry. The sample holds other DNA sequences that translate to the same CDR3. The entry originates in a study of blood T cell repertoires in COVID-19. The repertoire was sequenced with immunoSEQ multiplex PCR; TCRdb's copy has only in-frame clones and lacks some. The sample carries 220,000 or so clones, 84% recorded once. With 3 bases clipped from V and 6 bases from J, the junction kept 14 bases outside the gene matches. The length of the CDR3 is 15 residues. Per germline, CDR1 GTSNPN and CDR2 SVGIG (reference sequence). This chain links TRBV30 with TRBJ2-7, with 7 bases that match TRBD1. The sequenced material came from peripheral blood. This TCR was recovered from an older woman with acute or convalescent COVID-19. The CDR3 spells CAWSNPDRDLREQYF. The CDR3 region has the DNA TGTGCCTGGAGCAACCCCGACAGGGACCTTCGCGAGCAGTACTTC. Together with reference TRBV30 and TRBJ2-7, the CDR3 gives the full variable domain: SQTIHQWPATLVQPVGSPLSLECTVEGTSNPNLYWYRQAAGRGLQLLFYSVGIGQISSEVPQNLSASRPQDRQFILSSKKLLLSDSGFYLCAWSNPDRDLREQYFGPGTRLTVT.